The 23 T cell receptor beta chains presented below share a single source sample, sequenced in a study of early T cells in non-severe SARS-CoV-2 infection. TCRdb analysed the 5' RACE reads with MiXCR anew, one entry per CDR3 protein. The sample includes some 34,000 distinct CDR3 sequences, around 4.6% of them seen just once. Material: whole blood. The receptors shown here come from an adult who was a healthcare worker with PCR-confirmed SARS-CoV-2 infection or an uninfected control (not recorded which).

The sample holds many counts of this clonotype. CDR3 amino acids: CASSQLAGSSTDTQYF. The CDR3 DNA reads TGTGCCAGCTCACAACTAGCGGGGAGTAGCACAGATACGCAGTATTTT. The V call is TRBV18, the J call TRBJ2-3, with TRBD2 matching 10 bases. The trim removed 4 bases at V and 0 bases at J, leaving 4 bases unmatched. CDR1 is KGHSH and CDR2 is LQKENI in the germline V gene. The CDR3 length is 16 residues. Based on the CDR3 plus reference TRBV18 and TRBJ2-3, the full variable domain is NAGVMQNPRHLVRRRGQEARLRCSPMKGHSHVYWYRQLPEEGLKFMVYLQKENIIDESGMPKERFSAEFPKEGPSILRIQQVVRGDSAAYFCASSQLAGSSTDTQYFGPGTRLTVL.

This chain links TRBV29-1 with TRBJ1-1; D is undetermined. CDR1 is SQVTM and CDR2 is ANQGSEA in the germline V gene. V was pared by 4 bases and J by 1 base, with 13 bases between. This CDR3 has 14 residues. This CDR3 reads CSVGNEGPNTEAFF. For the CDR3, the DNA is TGCAGCGTTGGAAATGAGGGCCCGAACACTGAAGCTTTCTTT.

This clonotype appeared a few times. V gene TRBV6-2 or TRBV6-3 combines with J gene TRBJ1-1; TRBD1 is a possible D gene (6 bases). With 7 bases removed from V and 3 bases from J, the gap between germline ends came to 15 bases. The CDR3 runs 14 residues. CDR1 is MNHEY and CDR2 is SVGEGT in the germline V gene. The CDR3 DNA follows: TGTGCCAGCACCCCTTCGGGGGCGTACACTGAAGCTTTCTTT. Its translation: CASTPSGAYTEAFF.

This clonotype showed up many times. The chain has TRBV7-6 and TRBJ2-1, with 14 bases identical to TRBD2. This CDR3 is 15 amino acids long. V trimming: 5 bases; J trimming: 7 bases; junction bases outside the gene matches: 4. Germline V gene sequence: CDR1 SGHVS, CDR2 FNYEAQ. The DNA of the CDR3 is TGTGCCAGCAGCCTGACTAGCGGGGGGGGAAATGAGCAGTTCTTC. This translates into CASSLTSGGGNEQFF.

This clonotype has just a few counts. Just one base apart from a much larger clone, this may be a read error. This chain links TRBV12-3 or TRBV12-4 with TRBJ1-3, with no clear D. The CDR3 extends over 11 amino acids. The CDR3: CASGSENTIYF. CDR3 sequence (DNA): TGTGCCAGCGGATCTGAAAACACCATATATTTT.

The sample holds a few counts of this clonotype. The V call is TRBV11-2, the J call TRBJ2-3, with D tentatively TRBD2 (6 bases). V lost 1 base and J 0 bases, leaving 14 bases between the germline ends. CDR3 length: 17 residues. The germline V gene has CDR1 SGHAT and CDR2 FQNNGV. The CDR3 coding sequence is TGTGCCAGCAGCTTAGTGGGAACTAGCAAAAGCACAGATACGCAGTATTTT. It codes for CASSLVGTSKSTDTQYF.

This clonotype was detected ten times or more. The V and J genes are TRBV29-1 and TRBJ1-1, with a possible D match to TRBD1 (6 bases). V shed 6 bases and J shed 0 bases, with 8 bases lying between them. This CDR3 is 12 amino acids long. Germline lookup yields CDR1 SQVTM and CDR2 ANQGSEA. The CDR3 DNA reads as TGCAGCGTCAGGGGAGTGAACACTGAAGCTTTCTTT. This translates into CSVRGVNTEAFF. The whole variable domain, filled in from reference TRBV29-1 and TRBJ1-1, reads SAVISQKPSRDICQRGTSLTIQCQVDSQVTMMFWYRQQPGQSLTLIATANQGSEATYESGFVIDKFPISRPNLTFSTLTVSNMSPEDSSIYLCSVRGVNTEAFFGQGTRLTVV.

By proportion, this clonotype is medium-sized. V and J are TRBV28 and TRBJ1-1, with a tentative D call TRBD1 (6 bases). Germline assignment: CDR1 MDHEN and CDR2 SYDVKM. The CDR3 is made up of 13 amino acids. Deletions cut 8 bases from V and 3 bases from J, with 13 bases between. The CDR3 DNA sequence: TGTGCCAGCGTCCAGGGGTCGGACACTGAAGCTTTCTTT. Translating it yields CASVQGSDTEAFF.

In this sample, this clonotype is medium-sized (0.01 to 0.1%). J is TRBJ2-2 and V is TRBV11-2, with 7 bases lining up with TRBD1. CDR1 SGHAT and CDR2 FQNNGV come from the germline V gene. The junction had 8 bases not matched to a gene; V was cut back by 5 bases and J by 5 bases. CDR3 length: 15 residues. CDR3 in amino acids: CASSPWTGSTGELFF. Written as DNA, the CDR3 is TGTGCCAGCAGCCCATGGACAGGTTCGACCGGGGAGCTGTTTTTT.

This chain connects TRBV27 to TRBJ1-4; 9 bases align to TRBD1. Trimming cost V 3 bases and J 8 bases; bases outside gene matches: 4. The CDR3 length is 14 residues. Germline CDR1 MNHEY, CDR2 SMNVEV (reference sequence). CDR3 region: CASSFLGTGEKLFF. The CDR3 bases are TGTGCCAGCAGTTTCCTCGGGACAGGGGAAAAACTGTTTTTT.

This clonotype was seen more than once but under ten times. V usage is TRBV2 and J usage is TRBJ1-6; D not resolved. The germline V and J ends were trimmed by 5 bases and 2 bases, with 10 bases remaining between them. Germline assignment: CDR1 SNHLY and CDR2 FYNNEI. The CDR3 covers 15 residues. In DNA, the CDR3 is TGTGCCAGCAGTCCAGACCGCCCCTATAATTCACCCCTCCACTTT. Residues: CASSPDRPYNSPLHF.

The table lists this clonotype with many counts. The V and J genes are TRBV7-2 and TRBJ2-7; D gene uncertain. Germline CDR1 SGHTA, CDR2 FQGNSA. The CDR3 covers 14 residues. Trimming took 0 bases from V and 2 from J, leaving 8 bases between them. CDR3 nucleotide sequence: TGTGCCAGCAGCTTAGCTGGCAACCCCTACGAGCAGTACTTC. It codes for CASSLAGNPYEQYF.

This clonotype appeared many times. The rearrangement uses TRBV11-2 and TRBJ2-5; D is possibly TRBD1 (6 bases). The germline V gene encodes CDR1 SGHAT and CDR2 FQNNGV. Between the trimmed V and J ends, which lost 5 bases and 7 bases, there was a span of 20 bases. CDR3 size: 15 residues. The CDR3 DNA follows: TGTGCCAGCAGCGAAGGGGGTATCGGAATCGGGACCCAGTACTTC. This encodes CASSEGGIGIGTQYF.

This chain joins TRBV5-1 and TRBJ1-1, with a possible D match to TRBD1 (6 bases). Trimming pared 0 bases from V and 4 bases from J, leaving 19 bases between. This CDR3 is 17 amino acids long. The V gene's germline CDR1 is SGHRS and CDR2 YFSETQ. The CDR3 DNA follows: TGCGCCAGCAGCTTGGGGGACCCAAGGGGGTCTCGCACTGAAGCTTTCTTT. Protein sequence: CASSLGDPRGSRTEAFF.

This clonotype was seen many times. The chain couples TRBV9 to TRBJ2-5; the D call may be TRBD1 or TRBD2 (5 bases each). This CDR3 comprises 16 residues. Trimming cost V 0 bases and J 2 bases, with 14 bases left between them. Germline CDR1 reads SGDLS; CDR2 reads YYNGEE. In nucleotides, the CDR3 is TGTGCCAGCAGCGTAGTACCAGGGACGGGGCAAGAGACCCAGTACTTC. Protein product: CASSVVPGTGQETQYF.

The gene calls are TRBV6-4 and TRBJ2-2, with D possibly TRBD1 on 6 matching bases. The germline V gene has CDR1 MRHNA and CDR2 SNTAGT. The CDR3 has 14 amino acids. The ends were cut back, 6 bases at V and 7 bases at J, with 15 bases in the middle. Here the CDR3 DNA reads TGTGCCAGCAGGAAAGCAGGGGAGAGCGGGGAGCTGTTTTTT. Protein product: CASRKAGESGELFF.

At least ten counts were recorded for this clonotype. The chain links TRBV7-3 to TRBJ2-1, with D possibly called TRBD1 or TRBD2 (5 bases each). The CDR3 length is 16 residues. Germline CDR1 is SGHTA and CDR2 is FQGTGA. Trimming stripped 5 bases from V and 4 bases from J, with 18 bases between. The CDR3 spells CASSKTRDPPYNEQFF. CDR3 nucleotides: TGTGCCAGCAGCAAGACCCGGGACCCCCCTTACAATGAGCAGTTCTTC.

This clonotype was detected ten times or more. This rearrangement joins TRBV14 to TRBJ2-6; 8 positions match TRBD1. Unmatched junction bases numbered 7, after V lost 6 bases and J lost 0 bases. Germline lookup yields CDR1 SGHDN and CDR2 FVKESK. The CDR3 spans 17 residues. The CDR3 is CASSSDRDRSGANVLTF. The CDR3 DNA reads TGTGCCAGCAGTTCGGACAGGGACCGCTCTGGGGCCAACGTCCTGACTTTC.

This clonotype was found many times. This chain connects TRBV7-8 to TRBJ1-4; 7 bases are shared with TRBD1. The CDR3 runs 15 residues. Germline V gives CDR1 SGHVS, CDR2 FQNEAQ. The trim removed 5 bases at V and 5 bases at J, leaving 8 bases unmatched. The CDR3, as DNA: TGTGCCAGCAGCGTCAACAGGGGAAGGAATGAAAAACTGTTTTTT. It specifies CASSVNRGRNEKLFF.

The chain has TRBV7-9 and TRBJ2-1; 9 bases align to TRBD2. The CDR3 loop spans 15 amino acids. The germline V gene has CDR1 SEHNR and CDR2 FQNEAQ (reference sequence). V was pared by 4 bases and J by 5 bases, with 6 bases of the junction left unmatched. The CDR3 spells CASSSGLAIHNEQFF. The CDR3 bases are TGTGCCAGCAGCTCCGGACTAGCGATACACAATGAGCAGTTCTTC.

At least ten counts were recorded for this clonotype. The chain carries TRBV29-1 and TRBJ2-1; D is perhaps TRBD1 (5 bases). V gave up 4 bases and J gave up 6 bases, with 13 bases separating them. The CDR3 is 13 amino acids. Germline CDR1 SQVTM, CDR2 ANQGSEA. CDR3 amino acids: CSVAYRTLNEQFF. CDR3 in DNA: TGCAGCGTTGCGTACAGGACGCTCAATGAGCAGTTCTTC.

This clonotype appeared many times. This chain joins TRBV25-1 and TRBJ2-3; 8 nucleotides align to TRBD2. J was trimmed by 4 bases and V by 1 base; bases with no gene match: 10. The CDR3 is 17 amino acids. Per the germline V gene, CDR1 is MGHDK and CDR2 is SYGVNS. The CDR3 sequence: CASSESGSGGGPDTQYF. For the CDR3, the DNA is TGTGCCAGCAGTGAATCGGGGAGCGGGGGAGGTCCAGATACGCAGTATTTT.

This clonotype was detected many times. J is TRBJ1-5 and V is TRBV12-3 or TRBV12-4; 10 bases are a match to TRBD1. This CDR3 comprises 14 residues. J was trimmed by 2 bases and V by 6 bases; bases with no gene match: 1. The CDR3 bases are TGTGCCAGCAGCGGGACAGGGGGCAATCAGCCCCAGCATTTT. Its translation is CASSGTGGNQPQHF.